A selection of T cell receptor beta chains follows, all from one sample in a study of neoadjuvant anti-PD-1 for oral cavity cancer. Produced via immunoSEQ multiplex PCR; TCRdb's table is partial and in-frame only. The repertoire holds 84,000 or so clones, with around 80% as singletons. The sample here was PBMCs, taken before nivolumab (anti-PD-1) treatment. The receptors were gathered from a person between 40 and 80 years old with oral cavity squamous cell carcinoma. Each CDR3 is given with its conserved first and last residue. Fields, in order: D gene, J gene, clone size, V gene, CDR3 DNA, CDR3 protein. The D gene is left open where the match is weak. Clone size is not always given. Where it is, it says once, few, many or a class for expanded clones.

TRBD1	TRBJ2-3	NA	TRBV9	TGTGCCAGCAGCGACTCACAGGGGTTTGGCACAGATACGCAGTATTTT	CASSDSQGFGTDTQYF
NA	TRBJ1-4	once	TRBV19	TGTGCCAGTAGTATCGCCGGGAGGAATGAAAAACTGTTTTTT	CASSIAGRNEKLFF
TRBD1	TRBJ1-5	NA	TRBV29-1	TGCAGCGTCAGGACAGGCCTCAGCAATCAGCCCCAGCATTTT	CSVRTGLSNQPQHF
NA	TRBJ2-7	NA	TRBV9	TGTGCCAGCAGCGTAGGGTCAGCGGCAGCTTACGAGCAGTACTTC	CASSVGSAAAYEQYF
TRBD1	TRBJ1-2	NA	TRBV6-1	TGTGCCAGCAGACAGGGGACTAACTATGGCTACACCTTC	CASRQGTNYGYTF
NA	TRBJ2-7	NA	TRBV21-1	TGTGCCAGCAGCCAGGCACTAGCGGGGCGTCCTAATTCCTACGAGCAGTACTTC	CASSQALAGRPNSYEQYF
NA	TRBJ1-2	NA	TRBV6-1	TGTGCCAGCAGTGAAGCGCACAGCTATGGCTACACCTTC	CASSEAHSYGYTF
NA	TRBJ1-5	NA	TRBV15	TGTGCCACCAGCAGAGATATTAGCAATCAGCCCCAGCATTTT	CATSRDISNQPQHF
TRBD1	TRBJ2-3	NA	TRBV11-2	TGTGCCAGCAGTTCACAGGGGAATACGCAGTATTTT	CASSSQGNTQYF
NA	TRBJ1-5	NA	TRBV27	TGTGCCAGCAGTACAAGGGGGTTTGGCAATCAGCCCCAGCATTTT	CASSTRGFGNQPQHF
TRBD1	TRBJ1-2	NA	TRBV5-1	TGCGCCAGCAGCATCCCGGGACAGGGGTCTGGCTACACCTTC	CASSIPGQGSGYTF